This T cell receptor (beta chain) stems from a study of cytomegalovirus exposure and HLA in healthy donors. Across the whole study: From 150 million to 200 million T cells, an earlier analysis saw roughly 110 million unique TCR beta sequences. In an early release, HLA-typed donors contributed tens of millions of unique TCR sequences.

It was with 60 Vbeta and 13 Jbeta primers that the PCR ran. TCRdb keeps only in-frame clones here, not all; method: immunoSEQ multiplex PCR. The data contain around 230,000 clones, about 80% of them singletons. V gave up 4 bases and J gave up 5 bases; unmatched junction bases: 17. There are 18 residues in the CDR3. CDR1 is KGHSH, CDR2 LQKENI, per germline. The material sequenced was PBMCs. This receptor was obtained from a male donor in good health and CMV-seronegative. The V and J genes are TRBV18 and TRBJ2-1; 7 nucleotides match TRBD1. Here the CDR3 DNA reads TGTGCCAGCTCACTAAGGGCCGGGGACAGAACCGATAACAATGAGCAGTTCTTC. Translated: CASSLRAGDRTDNNEQFF.